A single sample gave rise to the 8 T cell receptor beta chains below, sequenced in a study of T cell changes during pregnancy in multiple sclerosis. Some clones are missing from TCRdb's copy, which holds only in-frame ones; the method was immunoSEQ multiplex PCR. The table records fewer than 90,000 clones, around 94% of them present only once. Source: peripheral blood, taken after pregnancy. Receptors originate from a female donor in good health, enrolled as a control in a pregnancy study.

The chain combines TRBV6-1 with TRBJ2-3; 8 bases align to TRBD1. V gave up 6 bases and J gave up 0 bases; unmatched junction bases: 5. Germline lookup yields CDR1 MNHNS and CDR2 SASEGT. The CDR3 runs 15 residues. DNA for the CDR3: TGTGCCAGCAGCCCAGGGGGCAGGAGCACAGATACGCAGTATTTT. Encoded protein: CASSPGGRSTDTQYF.

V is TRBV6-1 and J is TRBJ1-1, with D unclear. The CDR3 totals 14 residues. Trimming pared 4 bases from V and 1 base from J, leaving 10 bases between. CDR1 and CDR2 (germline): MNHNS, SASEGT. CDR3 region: CASSGWGGNTEAFF. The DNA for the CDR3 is TGTGCCAGCAGTGGGTGGGGAGGGAACACTGAAGCTTTCTTT.

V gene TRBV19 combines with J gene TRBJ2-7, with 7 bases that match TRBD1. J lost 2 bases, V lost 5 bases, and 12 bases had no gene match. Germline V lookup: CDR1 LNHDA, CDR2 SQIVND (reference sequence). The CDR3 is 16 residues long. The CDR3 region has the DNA TGTGCCAGTAGTGCCTCGACAGGGTTCTCCCCCTACGAGCAGTACTTC. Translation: CASSASTGFSPYEQYF.

CDR3 loop: CASSARTGSGANVLTF. The CDR3 DNA is TGTGCCAGCAGCGCCCGAACAGGGTCTGGGGCCAACGTCCTGACTTTC. The chain employs TRBV6-4 and TRBJ2-6; D perhaps matches TRBD1 (6 bases). This CDR3 has 16 amino acids. The V end was cut by 6 bases, the J end by 1 base, with 13 bases between. The V gene's germline CDR1 is MRHNA and CDR2 SNTAGT.

This CDR3 is CAGQGGELFF. DNA of the CDR3: TGCGCCGGACAGGGCGGGGAGCTGTTTTTT. The chain combines TRBV5-1 with TRBJ2-2, with TRBD1 matching 8 bases. Germline loops: CDR1 SGHRS, CDR2 YFSETQ. This CDR3 is 10 amino acids long. V was clipped by 10 bases and J by 7 bases; unmatched bases: 0.

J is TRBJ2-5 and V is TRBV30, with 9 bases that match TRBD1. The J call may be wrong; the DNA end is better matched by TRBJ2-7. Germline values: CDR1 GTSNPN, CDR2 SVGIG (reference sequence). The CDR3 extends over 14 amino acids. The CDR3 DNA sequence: TGTGCCTGGAGTTTCTGGGACAGGGACTACGAGCAGTACTTC. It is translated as CAWSFWDRDYEQYF.

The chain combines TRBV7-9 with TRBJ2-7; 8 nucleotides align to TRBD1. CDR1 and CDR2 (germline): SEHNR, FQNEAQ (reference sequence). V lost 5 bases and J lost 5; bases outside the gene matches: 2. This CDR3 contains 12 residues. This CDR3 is CASSQTGDEQYF. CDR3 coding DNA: TGTGCCAGCAGCCAGACAGGGGACGAGCAGTACTTC. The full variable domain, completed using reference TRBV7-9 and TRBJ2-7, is DTGVSQNPRHKITKRGQNVTFRCDPISEHNRLYWYRQTLGQGPEFLTYFQNEAQLEKSRLLSDRFSAERPKGSFSTLEIQRTEQGDSAMYLCASSQTGDEQYFGPGTRLTVT.

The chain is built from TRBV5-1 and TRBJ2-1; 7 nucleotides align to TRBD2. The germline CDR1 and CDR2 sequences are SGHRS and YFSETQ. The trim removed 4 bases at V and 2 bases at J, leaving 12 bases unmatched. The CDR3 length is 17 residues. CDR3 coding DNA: TGCGCCAGCAGCCCGACGGGTGGCGGGAGCACCTACAATGAGCAGTTCTTC. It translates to CASSPTGGGSTYNEQFF.